The 8 T cell receptor beta chains reported below all come from one sample, sequenced in a study of T cell responses to AZD1222 COVID-19 vaccine (dated by TCRdb to about 2021). Library construction relied on the immunoSEQ multiplex PCR assay. In TCRdb, the immuneACCESS table is reduced to in-frame sequences with V and J assigned. These tables do not hold every clone; where another copy was compared, an unresolved V gene accounts for under half, and the others remain unexplained. The sample data list fewer than 150,000 clones, and 92% of these were observed just once. The ten largest account for about 14% of the sample. The time point label on this specimen signifies: baseline before first vaccination. Source: peripheral blood, taken on day 0 of AZD1222 vaccination. Receptors originate from an adult in good health.

The chain couples TRBV5-1 to TRBJ1-5; D is perhaps TRBD1 (6 bases). In germline, CDR1 is SGHRS, CDR2 YFSETQ. The CDR3 totals 15 residues. With 3 bases removed from V and 4 bases from J, the gap between germline ends came to 14 bases. The chain's CDR3 is CASSSQGGGNQPQHF. Written as DNA, the CDR3 is TGCGCCAGCAGCTCACAGGGAGGGGGGAATCAGCCCCAGCATTTT.

The V call is TRBV19, the J call TRBJ1-5; D gene uncertain. Looked up from germline, CDR1 is LNHDA and CDR2 is SQIVND (reference sequence). This CDR3 has 13 amino acids. V was clipped by 6 bases and J by 6 bases, with 12 bases between them. The CDR3 sequence is CASRMVGSQPQHF. The CDR3 DNA sequence: TGTGCCAGTAGAATGGTAGGGTCTCAGCCCCAGCATTTT.

The chain links TRBV5-1 to TRBJ2-7, with 9 bases matching TRBD1. With V trimmed by 2 bases and J by 5 bases, 8 bases remained unmatched. Germline CDR1 reads SGHRS; CDR2 reads YFSETQ. CDR3 length equals 15 residues. As DNA, the CDR3 is TGCGCCAGCAGCTTAGGGGACAGGGCAAGGCACGAGCAGTACTTC. It encodes CASSLGDRARHEQYF.

The rearrangement uses TRBV6-2 or TRBV6-3 and TRBJ2-5; 10 bases agree with TRBD2. V was pared by 5 bases and J by 5 bases, with 2 bases of the junction left unmatched. Germline V gene sequence: CDR1 MNHEY, CDR2 SVGEGT. CDR3 size: 13 residues. This CDR3 is CASSSGRDETQYF. The CDR3 DNA sequence: TGTGCCAGCAGTAGCGGGAGGGATGAGACCCAGTACTTC.

This clone was detected once. The gene calls are TRBV7-9 and TRBJ1-2; D remains unclear. Germline V gives CDR1 SEHNR, CDR2 FQNEAQ (reference sequence). V was shortened by 4 bases and J by 3 bases, with 15 bases between the two germline ends. The CDR3 contains 15 residues. CDR3 in DNA: TGTGCCAGCAGCTCTTTAAGTCAGACGTACTATGGCTACACCTTC. Protein sequence: CASSSLSQTYYGYTF.

This chain uses TRBV3-1 (or the pseudogene TRBV3-2) with TRBJ2-7, with no clear D. This CDR3 has 13 residues. CDR1 is LGHDT and CDR2 is YNNKEL in the germline V gene (reference sequence). Between the trimmed V and J ends, which lost 0 bases and 6 bases, there was a span of 9 bases. CDR3 amino acids: CASSQDSWGEQYF. The CDR3 DNA reads TGTGCCAGCAGCCAAGATTCTTGGGGCGAGCAGTACTTC.

The genes are TRBV7-2 and TRBJ1-2, with TRBD1 as a possible D gene (5 bases). V was shortened by 5 bases and J by 7 bases, with 20 bases between the two germline ends. CDR3 length: 15 amino acids. CDR1 and CDR2 from the germline V gene are SGHTA and FQGNSA. CDR3 in amino acids: CASSPIRQGTSGYTF. The CDR3 DNA sequence: TGTGCCAGCAGCCCCATCCGGCAGGGAACTTCTGGCTACACCTTC. The full variable domain, completed using reference TRBV7-2 and TRBJ1-2, is GAGVSQSPSNKVTEKGKDVELRCDPISGHTALYWYRQSLGQGLEFLIYFQGNSAPDKSGLPSDRFSAERTGGSVSTLTIQRTQQEDSAVYLCASSPIRQGTSGYTFGSGTRLTVV.

The V gene is TRBV6-2 or TRBV6-3, the J gene TRBJ1-5, with TRBD1 as a possible D gene (6 bases). Germline CDR1 and CDR2: MNHEY and SVGEGT. V lost 2 bases to trimming and J lost 1 base, with 9 bases between them. The CDR3 contains 15 residues. The CDR3 DNA reads TGTGCCAGCAGTTACCTCGGACAGAGCAATCAGCCCCAGCATTTT. Translated, it gives CASSYLGQSNQPQHF.